This passage covers 32 T cell receptor beta chains from one sample sequenced in a study of blood T cell repertoires in COVID-19. Sequenced by immunoSEQ multiplex PCR; TCRdb stores in-frame clones only, minus some. This sample carries 200,000 to 300,000 clones, 82% of them seen once, and the ten largest clones take 4.7%. The sequencing sample was made of peripheral blood. Receptor source: a woman between 65 and 79 years old with acute or convalescent COVID-19.

This chain joins TRBV29-1 and TRBJ2-1, with TRBD1 as a possible D gene (6 bases). V shed 6 bases and J shed 3 bases, with 12 bases lying between them. Germline V gene sequence: CDR1 SQVTM, CDR2 ANQGSEA. The CDR3 sequence is 13 residues long. The CDR3 reads CSVAKDSYNEQFF. The CDR3 DNA reads TGCAGCGTCGCAAAGGACAGCTACAATGAGCAGTTCTTC.

J is TRBJ2-3 and V is TRBV5-1, with 13 bases that match TRBD2. Germline CDR1 reads SGHRS; CDR2 reads YFSETQ. CDR3 length: 17 residues. The V and J ends lost 4 bases and 0 bases, in that order; junction bases with no gene match: 5. The CDR3 sequence is CASSPGLAGTSTDTQYF. The CDR3 DNA reads TGCGCCAGCAGCCCGGGACTAGCGGGGACTAGCACAGATACGCAGTATTTT.

The rearrangement uses TRBV19 and TRBJ1-1; 8 bases are a match to TRBD1. This CDR3 has 17 amino acids. The germline CDR1 and CDR2 sequences are LNHDA and SQIVND (reference sequence). The trim removed 7 bases at V and 4 bases at J, leaving 17 bases unmatched. The CDR3 region is CASTALTQTGGLTEAFF. As DNA, the CDR3 is TGTGCCAGTACCGCATTAACCCAAACAGGGGGACTCACTGAAGCTTTCTTT. The complete variable domain, with remaining parts taken from reference TRBV19 and TRBJ1-1, reads DGGITQSPKYLFRKEGQNVTLSCEQNLNHDAMYWYRQDPGQGLRLIYYSQIVNDFQKGDIAEGYSVSREKKESFPLTVTSAQKNPTAFYLCASTALTQTGGLTEAFFGQGTRLTVV.

The CDR3 nucleotides are TGTGCCAGCAGTTATCCCCGGGACAGGGGACCGCCCCAGCATTTT. It yields the protein CASSYPRDRGPPQHF. The V call is TRBV6-2 or TRBV6-3, the J call TRBJ1-5, with TRBD1 identical over 10 bases. This CDR3 has 15 residues. The V gene end was trimmed by 3 bases and the J gene end by 9 bases; junction bases not matched to a gene: 8. Germline V CDR1 and CDR2: MNHEY, SVGEGT.

The chain is built from TRBV4-2 and TRBJ1-5, with a tentative D call TRBD1 (5 bases). The V end was cut by 0 bases, the J end by 6 bases, with 6 bases between. In germline, CDR1 is LGHNA, CDR2 YNFKEQ. The CDR3 contains 13 residues. The CDR3 sequence: CASSQDRAQPQHF. The CDR3 nucleotides are TGTGCCAGCAGCCAAGACAGGGCTCAGCCCCAGCATTTT.

This chain links TRBV5-1 with TRBJ1-4, with D hard to call. The CDR3 covers 13 residues. V was cut by 4 bases and J by 4 bases, with 8 bases left in between. The germline gives CDR1 SGHRS, CDR2 YFSETQ. The CDR3 coding sequence is TGCGCCAGCAGCGTGGGAGATAATGAAAAACTGTTTTTT. This translates into CASSVGDNEKLFF.

This chain joins TRBV7-2 and TRBJ2-5; 10 bases fit TRBD2. This CDR3 spans 15 amino acids. V shed 5 bases, J shed 5 bases, and the junction held 8 bases outside the gene matches. Per the germline V gene, CDR1 is SGHTA and CDR2 is FQGNSA. DNA of the CDR3: TGTGCCAGCAGCCTGAGCGGGGGGGTCGGTGAGACCCAGTACTTC. As protein: CASSLSGGVGETQYF.

This clone appeared a few times. The chain joins TRBV19 to TRBJ1-2, with D possibly being TRBD1 (6 bases). V was clipped by 1 base and J by 2 bases, with 8 bases between them. This CDR3 region has 14 residues. The germline gives CDR1 LNHDA, CDR2 SQIVND (reference sequence). As DNA, the CDR3 is TGTGCCAGTAGTATAGTACAGGGAAACTATGGCTACACCTTC. Translating it yields CASSIVQGNYGYTF.

The CDR3 sequence is CASTAGGQSVGYTF. In nucleotides, the CDR3 is TGTGCCAGCACCGCAGGGGGCCAGTCTGTAGGCTACACCTTC. This sequence joins TRBV2 and TRBJ1-2; 8 bases agree with TRBD1. The CDR3 contains 14 residues. The J segment lost 8 bases and the V segment lost 7 bases, leaving 12 bases of the junction unmatched. Germline-derived CDR1 and CDR2 are SNHLY and FYNNEI.

Comment on this clone: Other DNA sequences in the sample encode the same CDR3. CDR3 DNA sequence: TGTGCCAGTAGTATAGGGGGACACCTGAACACTGAAGCTTTCTTT. Protein sequence: CASSIGGHLNTEAFF. The rearrangement links TRBV19 to TRBJ1-1, with a possible D match to TRBD1 (6 bases). The V and J ends lost 1 base and 0 bases respectively, with 9 bases between them. Looked up from germline, CDR1 is LNHDA and CDR2 is SQIVND (reference sequence). CDR3 length: 15 amino acids.

This clone was picked up many times. The V gene is TRBV6-2 or TRBV6-3, the J gene TRBJ2-7; tentatively, D is TRBD1 (5 bases). Looked up from germline, CDR1 is MNHEY and CDR2 is SVGEGT. Deletions cut 4 bases from V and 3 bases from J, with 13 bases between. The CDR3 length is 14 residues. CDR3 sequence: CASSLDRFLYEQYF. CDR3 sequence (DNA): TGTGCCAGCAGTTTAGACAGATTCCTCTACGAGCAGTACTTC.

This chain connects TRBV4-1 to TRBJ1-1; D is perhaps TRBD1 (5 bases). Trimming shortened V by 1 base and J by 4 bases, and 10 bases separated the two germline ends. In germline, CDR1 is MGHRA, CDR2 YSYEKL. The CDR3 totals 14 residues. The CDR3, as DNA: TGCGCCAGCAGCCAAGGACAGCTTGTCACTGAAGCTTTCTTT. This sequence encodes CASSQGQLVTEAFF.

This clone was seen a few times. The chain links TRBV5-6 to TRBJ2-7; D unclear. Per germline, CDR1 SGHDT and CDR2 YYEEEE. The CDR3 loop spans 11 amino acids. Deletions cut 4 bases from V and 2 bases from J, with 4 bases between. CDR3 DNA: TGTGCCAGCAGCCAAACCTACGAGCAGTACTTC. It encodes CASSQTYEQYF. Filled out from reference TRBV5-6 and TRBJ2-7, the complete variable domain reads DAGVTQSPTHLIKTRGQQVTLRCSPKSGHDTVSWYQQALGQGPQFIFQYYEEEERQRGNFPDRFSGHQFPNYSSELNVNALLLGDSALYLCASSQTYEQYFGPGTRLTVT.

This clone was detected only once. This chain connects TRBV6-2 or TRBV6-3 to TRBJ2-1; TRBD2 matches at 8 bases. The CDR3 covers 14 residues. V trimming: 2 bases; J trimming: 7 bases; junction bases outside the gene matches: 4. Germline V gene data show CDR1 as MNHEY and CDR2 as SVGEGT. The CDR3 DNA reads as TGTGCCAGCAGTTACACTGGGACTAGGAATGAGCAGTTCTTC. Protein sequence: CASSYTGTRNEQFF.

The rearrangement uses TRBV5-6 and TRBJ2-3; possible D gene TRBD1, 6 bases. The CDR3 loop spans 17 amino acids. Germline CDR1 reads SGHDT; CDR2 reads YYEEEE. Trimming took 6 bases from V and 2 from J, leaving 22 bases between them. CDR3: CASMSPRDIRLTDTQYF. The DNA for the CDR3 is TGTGCCAGCATGTCACCACGGGACATCCGACTCACAGATACGCAGTATTTT.

This clone was observed a handful of times. This chain joins TRBV6-1 and TRBJ1-5; possible D gene TRBD1, 5 bases. CDR3 length: 15 residues. The germline gives CDR1 MNHNS, CDR2 SASEGT. Trimming cost V 1 base and J 3 bases, with 10 bases left between them. CDR3 sequence reads: CASSEVSGFNQPQHF. The CDR3 DNA is TGTGCCAGCAGTGAAGTATCAGGGTTCAATCAGCCCCAGCATTTT.

The J gene is TRBJ2-7, the V gene TRBV5-1, with no clear D. Trimming cost V 3 bases and J 1 base, with 11 bases left between them. CDR3 size: 14 residues. The V gene's germline CDR1 is SGHRS and CDR2 YFSETQ. The CDR3 DNA is TGCGCCAGCAGCTCCCTAGACGGATCCTACGAGCAGTACTTC. Its translation is CASSSLDGSYEQYF.

This clone was seen once. This chain joins TRBV3-1 (or the pseudogene TRBV3-2) and TRBJ1-1, with TRBD1 identical over 7 bases. Per germline, CDR1 LGHDT and CDR2 YNNKEL (reference sequence). The CDR3 consists of 14 residues. Trimming took 6 bases from V and 1 from J; bases not matched to a gene: 5. CDR3 residues: CASRTGTANTEAFF. CDR3 DNA sequence: TGTGCCAGCAGGACCGGGACAGCGAACACTGAAGCTTTCTTT.

The V call is TRBV21-1, the J call TRBJ2-7; TRBD2, the D gene given by the table, was not confirmed from the DNA. TRBV21-1 is annotated as a pseudogene. The CDR3 sequence is 15 residues long. The CDR3 reads CASSIGGGPTYEQYF. CDR3 DNA sequence: TGTGCCAGCAGCATCGGGGGGGGCCCCACCTACGAGCAGTACTTC.

The chain couples TRBV7-2 to TRBJ1-3; maybe TRBD1 (5 bases). The CDR3 covers 14 residues. Germline lookup yields CDR1 SGHTA and CDR2 FQGNSA. Trimming shortened V by 3 bases and J by 0 bases, and 6 bases separated the two germline ends. Here the CDR3 reads CASSFDSSGNTIYF. Written as DNA, the CDR3 is TGTGCCAGCAGCTTCGACAGCTCTGGAAACACCATATATTTT.

Details on this clone: Additional DNA sequences in this sample encode the identical CDR3. The rearrangement uses TRBV9 and TRBJ2-1; a weak D match, TRBD2 (6 bases). The CDR3 length is 15 residues. Trimming took off 2 bases at V and 1 base at J, with 10 bases between the two ends. The V gene's germline CDR1 is SGDLS and CDR2 YYNGEE. Here the CDR3 DNA reads TGTGCCAGCAGCGTGGGCCGGGGGTCCTACAATGAGCAGTTCTTC. This codes for CASSVGRGSYNEQFF.

This clone is a singleton in its sample. The chain carries TRBV19 and TRBJ2-3, with a tentative D call TRBD2 (6 bases). Per germline, CDR1 LNHDA and CDR2 SQIVND (reference sequence). The V end was cut by 7 bases, the J end by 7 bases, with 15 bases between. There are 13 residues in the CDR3. The CDR3 nucleotides are TGTGCCAGTACCCCGGACTATCCTTATACGCAGTATTTT. This encodes CASTPDYPYTQYF.

This clone was detected only a few times. This chain uses TRBV3-1 (or the pseudogene TRBV3-2) with TRBJ2-7, with 9 bases that match TRBD2. The CDR3 contains 15 residues. Trimming removed 4 bases from V and 2 bases from J; junction bases left unmatched: 6. Germline values: CDR1 LGHDT, CDR2 YNNKEL (reference sequence). DNA of the CDR3: TGTGCCAGCAGCCCTTCAGGCGGGGGGGCCTACGAGCAGTACTTC. Its protein product is CASSPSGGGAYEQYF.

This chain joins TRBV5-1 and TRBJ1-2; TRBD1 is a possible D gene (6 bases). The V gene lost 2 bases and the J gene lost 7 bases, with 12 bases spanning the gap. The CDR3 consists of 13 residues. The germline CDR1 and CDR2 sequences are SGHRS and YFSETQ. The CDR3 sequence is CASSFDGTLGYTF. CDR3 DNA: TGCGCCAGCAGCTTTGACGGGACACTTGGCTACACCTTC.

The chain combines TRBV6-5 with TRBJ1-5, with 8 nucleotides matching TRBD1. The CDR3 sequence is 15 residues long. With V trimmed by 0 bases and J by 5 bases, 3 bases remained unmatched. Per the germline V gene, CDR1 is MNHEY and CDR2 is SVGAGI. The CDR3 here is CASSYSGQGDQPQHF. The CDR3 DNA sequence: TGTGCCAGCAGTTACTCAGGACAGGGTGATCAGCCCCAGCATTTT.

The rearrangement links TRBV2 to TRBJ1-1; possible D gene TRBD1, 5 bases. Germline assignment: CDR1 SNHLY and CDR2 FYNNEI. The V and J ends lost 6 bases and 7 bases respectively, with 18 bases between them. The CDR3 loop spans 14 amino acids. The CDR3 region is CASRDQGGLSEAFF. In nucleotides, the CDR3 is TGTGCCAGCAGGGACCAGGGAGGGTTGAGTGAAGCTTTCTTT.

The J gene is TRBJ1-1, the V gene TRBV24-1; D possibly corresponds to TRBD1 (6 bases). Germline CDR1 is KGHDR and CDR2 is SFDVKD. V was clipped by 2 bases and J by 10 bases, with 13 bases between them. The CDR3 contains 13 residues. This CDR3 reads CATSDSRQARAFF. As DNA, the CDR3 is TGTGCCACCAGTGATTCTAGACAGGCAAGAGCTTTCTTT.

The chain is built from TRBV10-2 and TRBJ2-7, with 11 bases identical to TRBD2. Looked up from germline, CDR1 is WSHSY and CDR2 is SAAADI. This CDR3 comprises 14 residues. The ends lost 6 bases at V and 2 bases at J; junction bases unmatched: 3. As DNA, the CDR3 is TGCGCCAGCAGCCCTAGCGGGGGGACCTACGAGCAGTACTTC. It codes for CASSPSGGTYEQYF.

The chain has TRBV27 and TRBJ2-3, with 7 nucleotides matching TRBD1. CDR3 length: 16 amino acids. V shed 5 bases, J shed 6 bases, and the junction held 14 bases outside the gene matches. The germline V gene has CDR1 MNHEY and CDR2 SMNVEV (reference sequence). CDR3: CASSPVWTGSADTQYF. The DNA for the CDR3 is TGTGCCAGCAGTCCCGTCTGGACAGGTTCGGCGGATACGCAGTATTTT.

The CDR3 DNA reads TGTGCCAGCAGCCCCACCTGGGGGGACAGAGCCTACGAGCAGTACTTC. It encodes CASSPTWGDRAYEQYF. V usage is TRBV2 and J usage is TRBJ2-7, with a tentative D call TRBD1 (7 bases). In germline, CDR1 is SNHLY, CDR2 FYNNEI. The CDR3 extends over 16 amino acids. V lost 6 bases and J lost 2, with 20 bases in between.

For the CDR3, the DNA is TGCGCCAGCAGCCCTATGGGACAGGGGGCCCCCAATGAGCAGTTCTTC. Translating it yields CASSPMGQGAPNEQFF. V is TRBV4-1 and J is TRBJ2-1; 12 bases line up with TRBD1. V gave up 4 bases and J gave up 6 bases; unmatched junction bases: 7. CDR1 MGHRA and CDR2 YSYEKL come from the germline V gene. The CDR3 totals 16 residues.

The J gene is TRBJ1-1, the V gene TRBV2; D remains unclear. The CDR3 sequence is 15 residues long. V shed 6 bases and J shed 2 bases, with 16 bases lying between them. Looked up from germline, CDR1 is SNHLY and CDR2 is FYNNEI. The CDR3 is CASRGRSGPNTEAFF. Here the CDR3 DNA reads TGTGCCAGCAGAGGCAGGTCAGGCCCTAACACTGAAGCTTTCTTT.